This T cell receptor (beta chain) derives from a study of T cell changes during pregnancy in multiple sclerosis. After removal of 4 bases from V and 2 bases from J, the junction contained 8 bases not matched to a gene. Germline values: CDR1 SGHDT, CDR2 YYEEEE. The CDR3 covers 16 residues. TCRdb's copy holds only in-frame clones and misses some; the assay was immunoSEQ multiplex PCR. Of roughly 50,000 clones in the sample, roughly nine tenths were seen once. The source was CD4+ T cells from peripheral blood mononuclear cells, collected after pregnancy. The chain employs TRBV5-6 and TRBJ2-3; TRBD1 aligns across 9 bases. The clonotype originates from a female donor with multiple sclerosis, enrolled in a pregnancy study. CDR3 bases: TGTGCCAGCAGCCCGGGACAGGGAGAGAACACAGATACGCAGTATTTT. Its translation is CASSPGQGENTDTQYF.